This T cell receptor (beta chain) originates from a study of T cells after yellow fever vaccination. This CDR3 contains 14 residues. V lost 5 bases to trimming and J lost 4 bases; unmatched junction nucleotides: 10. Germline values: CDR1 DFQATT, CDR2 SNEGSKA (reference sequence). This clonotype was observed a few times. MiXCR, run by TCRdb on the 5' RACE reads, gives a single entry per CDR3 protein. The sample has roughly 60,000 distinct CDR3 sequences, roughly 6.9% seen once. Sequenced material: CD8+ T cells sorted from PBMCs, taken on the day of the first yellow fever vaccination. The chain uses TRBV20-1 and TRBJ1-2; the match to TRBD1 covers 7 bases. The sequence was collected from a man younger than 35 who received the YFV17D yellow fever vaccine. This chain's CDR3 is CSAPSGTDLYGYTF. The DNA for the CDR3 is TGCAGTGCTCCTTCCGGGACAGACCTCTATGGCTACACCTTC.